This T cell receptor (beta chain) was observed in a study of blood T cell repertoires in COVID-19. Study overall: Some COVID-19 samples were acute and others convalescent; all came from the United States, Italy and Spain. From T cells, B-cell-depleted T cells, or PBMCs came the material, which was cDNA or gDNA.

Original processing notes: Nucleated cell number was recorded as an estimate derived from reference gene primer amplification. The protocol was immunoSEQ multiplex PCR, while the TCRdb copy is restricted to in-frame clones and leaves out a portion. That table supplies the V and J calls and clone size; D and trimming were determined from the DNA. The table lists about 490,000 clones, around 85% of them singletons. The V gene lost 4 bases and the J gene lost 7 bases, with 15 bases spanning the gap. This CDR3 spans 13 amino acids. Germline loops: CDR1 SGHRS, CDR2 YFSETQ. The V and J genes are TRBV5-1 and TRBJ2-7, with D possibly matching TRBD2 (6 bases). Sequencing was performed on peripheral blood. The origin of this receptor is a human donor in a cohort sampled during active COVID-19. CDR3 nucleotide sequence: TGCGCCAGCAGCATAGGGACTCTCGAGGAGCAGTACTTC. This encodes CASSIGTLEEQYF.